The 13 T cell receptor beta chains given below trace back to one sample, sequenced in a study of cytomegalovirus exposure and HLA in healthy donors. The primer mix had 60 Vbeta and 13 Jbeta primers. Assay: immunoSEQ multiplex PCR; the TCRdb copy retains only in-frame clones and omits some. The sample consists of about 110,000 clones, about 60% of them appearing once. Material: PBMCs. These receptor sequences come from a woman aged 25-40 years in good health and CMV-seronegative.

The chain employs TRBV23-1 and TRBJ2-5; TRBD1 matches 9 bases. TRBV23-1 is annotated as an ORF whose role is uncertain. There are 16 residues in the CDR3. V was pared by 4 bases and J by 2 bases, with 8 bases of the junction left unmatched. CDR3 DNA sequence: TGCGCCAGCAGTCCCCAAGGACAGGGGCTACAAGAGACCCAGTACTTC. Amino acids: CASSPQGQGLQETQYF.

The chain combines TRBV12-5 with TRBJ2-2; a possible D gene is TRBD2 (6 bases). The CDR3 runs 15 residues. Germline values: CDR1 LGHNT, CDR2 FRNRAP. The V end was cut by 8 bases, the J end by 4 bases, with 17 bases between. CDR3 residues: CASSGVTGSTGELFF. The CDR3 nucleotides are TGTGCTAGTTCGGGCGTCACCGGGAGCACCGGGGAGCTGTTTTTT.

The chain employs TRBV9 and TRBJ2-1; 11 bases agree with TRBD2. Germline assignment: CDR1 SGDLS and CDR2 YYNGEE. The trim removed 2 bases at V and 5 bases at J, leaving 6 bases unmatched. CDR3 size: 16 residues. The DNA of the CDR3 is TGTGCCAGCAGCGTGACTAGCGGGATGGGGCACAATGAGCAGTTCTTC. Its protein product is CASSVTSGMGHNEQFF.

The rearrangement links TRBV5-4 to TRBJ1-6, with D possibly being TRBD1 (6 bases). There are 16 residues in the CDR3. Germline assignment: CDR1 SGHNT and CDR2 YYREEE (reference sequence). Trimming removed 4 bases at V and 10 bases at J, with 21 bases between. CDR3 sequence: CASSPGAGAQKSPLHF. The DNA of the CDR3 is TGTGCCAGCAGCCCCGGGGCAGGGGCGCAAAAATCACCCCTCCACTTT.

V and J are TRBV5-1 and TRBJ2-3; 13 bases fit TRBD2. V lost 0 bases to trimming and J lost 2 bases; unmatched junction nucleotides: 3. The CDR3 sequence is 17 residues long. CDR1 is SGHRS and CDR2 is YFSETQ in the germline V gene. The CDR3 loop reads CASSLAGTSGTTDTQYF. The DNA of the CDR3 is TGCGCCAGCAGCTTGGCAGGGACTAGCGGGACCACAGATACGCAGTATTTT.

This clone was detected once. The chain has TRBV2 and TRBJ1-1; D may be TRBD1 (6 bases). CDR1 and CDR2 from the germline V gene are SNHLY and FYNNEI. Trimming removed 4 bases at V and 1 base at J, with 10 bases between. The CDR3 totals 14 residues. CDR3 DNA: TGTGCCAGCAGTGGGACAGTTACGAACACTGAAGCTTTCTTT. Translation gives CASSGTVTNTEAFF.

The chain is built from TRBV28 and TRBJ1-3; D not certain. Germline CDR1 is MDHEN and CDR2 is SYDVKM. V dropped 3 bases and J dropped 3 bases, with 9 bases sitting between them. The CDR3 is made up of 14 amino acids. As DNA, the CDR3 is TGTGCCAGCAGTTTGGACTTCGGTGGAAACACCATATATTTT. Translated: CASSLDFGGNTIYF.

This chain uses TRBV5-1 with TRBJ1-1; 10 bases fit TRBD1. This CDR3 spans 15 amino acids. J gave up 5 bases and V 1 base, and 5 bases lay outside the gene matches. In germline, CDR1 is SGHRS, CDR2 YFSETQ. The CDR3 DNA reads TGCGCCAGCAGCTTGACAGGGACAGGGGCGACTGAAGCTTTCTTT. The encoded protein is CASSLTGTGATEAFF.

This clone was recorded once. The J gene is TRBJ1-1, the V gene TRBV7-8; D gene uncertain. Germline CDR1 reads SGHVS; CDR2 reads FQNEAQ. Trimming removed 1 base at V and 5 bases at J, with 11 bases between. The CDR3 length is 14 residues. The CDR3 DNA sequence: TGTGCCAGCAGCTTAGGAGGTCGGAGGACTGAAGCTTTCTTT. It specifies CASSLGGRRTEAFF.

This clone was seen only a few times. The chain has TRBV15 and TRBJ2-1; 7 bases agree with TRBD1. The CDR3 runs to 14 residues. V shed 2 bases and J 4 bases; nucleotides not matched to a gene: 2. The germline V gene encodes CDR1 LNHNV and CDR2 YYDKDF (reference sequence). The CDR3 loop is CATSRTGEYNEQFF. CDR3 nucleotides: TGTGCCACCAGCAGAACAGGGGAGTACAATGAGCAGTTCTTC.

This clone came up a few times. The V gene is TRBV28, the J gene TRBJ2-2; no clear D gene. The V gene lost 4 bases and the J gene lost 9 bases, with 15 bases spanning the gap. This CDR3 is built from 14 residues. Per the germline V gene, CDR1 is MDHEN and CDR2 is SYDVKM. CDR3 DNA: TGTGCCAGCAGTTGGGCCCTAACACCGAGGGAGCTGTTTTTT. This gives the protein CASSWALTPRELFF.

The rearrangement links TRBV2 to TRBJ2-7, with no clear D. The V end lost 6 bases, the J end lost 3 bases, and 6 bases lay between the germline ends. Germline CDR1 is SNHLY and CDR2 is FYNNEI. There are 11 residues in the CDR3. The CDR3 here is CASRENYEQYF. CDR3 DNA sequence: TGTGCCAGCAGGGAGAACTACGAGCAGTACTTC.

The genes are TRBV30 and TRBJ2-2; D is uncertain. Per the germline V gene, CDR1 is GTSNPN and CDR2 is SVGIG (reference sequence). Trimming removed 0 bases from V and 7 bases from J, with 12 bases in between. The CDR3 length is 14 residues. The CDR3 protein is CAWSVRLNGGELFF. The DNA of the CDR3 is TGTGCCTGGAGTGTACGGTTGAATGGCGGGGAGCTGTTTTTT.